What follows is one T cell receptor (beta chain) and its context. This entry belongs to a study of shared clonotypes between healthy human individuals. Study-level background: CD4 naive cells filled three plates per donor, CD4 memory three, CD8 naive two and CD8 memory one.

Using immunoSEQ multiplex PCR, the repertoire was profiled, and TCRdb retains in-frame clones only, with some absent. The sample lists 1 million to 1.2 million clones, approximately 77% occurring once. Germline CDR1 is SGDLS and CDR2 is YYNGEE. The ends were cut back, 3 bases at V and 5 bases at J, with 17 bases in the middle. The CDR3 extends over 15 amino acids. Material for sequencing was memory CD4+ T cells from PBMCs. This sample's subset: CD45RA-negative fraction. This clonotype was obtained from a man between 18 and 35 years old in good health. Some clones in this sample may be carry-over from other donors' samples. The chain combines TRBV9 with TRBJ2-5; no firm D call. The CDR3 nucleotides are TGTGCCAGCAGCGAGAGCCCCACCAATACGGAGACCCAGTACTTC. Protein: CASSESPTNTETQYF. The whole variable domain, filled in from reference TRBV9 and TRBJ2-5, reads DSGVTQTPKHLITATGQRVTLRCSPRSGDLSVYWYQQSLDQGLQFLIQYYNGEERAKGNILERFSAQQFPDLHSELNLSSLELGDSALYFCASSESPTNTETQYFGPGTRLLVL.